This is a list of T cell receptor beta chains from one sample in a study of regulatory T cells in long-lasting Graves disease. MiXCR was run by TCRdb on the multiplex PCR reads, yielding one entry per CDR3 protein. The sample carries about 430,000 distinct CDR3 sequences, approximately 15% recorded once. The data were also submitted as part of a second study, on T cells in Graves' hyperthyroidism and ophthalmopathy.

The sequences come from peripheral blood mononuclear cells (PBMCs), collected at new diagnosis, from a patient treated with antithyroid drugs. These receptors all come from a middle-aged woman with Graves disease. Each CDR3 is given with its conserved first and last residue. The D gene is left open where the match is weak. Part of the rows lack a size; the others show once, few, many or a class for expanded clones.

CDR3nt: TGTGCCAGCAGCTTTGGGGGGGGGGTCAGGGGTCGGGAAAAACTGTTTTTT
CDR3aa: CASSFGGGVRGREKLFF
j_gene: TRBJ1-4
v_gene: TRBV7-2
abundance: many
d_gene: NA

CDR3nt: TGTGCCAGCAGTGCACGAGGTAGAGGGAGCTACGAGCAGTACTTC
CDR3aa: CASSARGRGSYEQYF
j_gene: TRBJ2-7
v_gene: TRBV28
abundance: many
d_gene: NA

CDR3nt: TGTGCCAGCAGGCGGAACAGGGGGCGCGGAAGCACAGATACGCAGTATTTT
CDR3aa: CASRRNRGRGSTDTQYF
j_gene: TRBJ2-3
v_gene: TRBV27
abundance: many
d_gene: TRBD1

CDR3nt: TGCGCCAGCAGCCTAAGCGGGGGGGGCGCGGAGGAGCAGTACTTC
CDR3aa: CASSLSGGGAEEQYF
j_gene: TRBJ2-7
v_gene: TRBV4-1
abundance: NA
d_gene: TRBD2

CDR3nt: TGTGCCAGCAGCCCTCAACTAAGCACAGATACGCAGTATTTT
CDR3aa: CASSPQLSTDTQYF
j_gene: TRBJ2-3
v_gene: TRBV3-1
abundance: many
d_gene: NA

CDR3nt: TGTGCCAGCACACGGGAGGGGAACAATGAGCAGTTCTTC
CDR3aa: CASTREGNNEQFF
j_gene: TRBJ2-1
v_gene: TRBV9
abundance: many
d_gene: TRBD2

CDR3nt: TGTGCCAGCAGCCTAGGGGGGGTTGCCACTGAAGCTTTCTTT
CDR3aa: CASSLGGVATEAFF
j_gene: TRBJ1-1
v_gene: TRBV11-2
abundance: many
d_gene: NA

CDR3nt: TGTGCCAGCAGTTCTGGTGGAGGGGGACGGGAGTACTTC
CDR3aa: CASSSGGGGREYF
j_gene: TRBJ2-7
v_gene: TRBV28
abundance: NA
d_gene: NA

CDR3nt: TGTGCCAGCAGTGACCAGTTGGCACCCCTCCACTTT
CDR3aa: CASSDQLAPLHF
j_gene: TRBJ1-6
v_gene: TRBV12-3/TRBV12-4
abundance: few
d_gene: NA

CDR3nt: TGCGCCAGCAGCCGGGACAATCAGGAAACCTACGAGCAGTACTTC
CDR3aa: CASSRDNQETYEQYF
j_gene: TRBJ2-7
v_gene: TRBV5-1
abundance: NA
d_gene: NA

CDR3nt: TGCAGTGCTAACGGGGACACCCTTAACACTGAAGCTTTCTTT
CDR3aa: CSANGDTLNTEAFF
j_gene: TRBJ1-1
v_gene: TRBV20-1
abundance: few
d_gene: NA

CDR3nt: TGTGCCAGCAGCCCGCAACCGGGGAATCAGCCCCAGCATTTT
CDR3aa: CASSPQPGNQPQHF
j_gene: TRBJ1-5
v_gene: TRBV5-6
abundance: many
d_gene: NA

CDR3nt: TGTGCCTGGAAAGGTCTAGCGGGGGCCTACGAGCAGTACTTC
CDR3aa: CAWKGLAGAYEQYF
j_gene: TRBJ2-7
v_gene: TRBV30
abundance: many
d_gene: TRBD2

CDR3nt: TGTGCCAGCAGCTTGTTTAGAGCGGGAGGGCCTGTCCCCAATGAGCAGTTCTTC
CDR3aa: CASSLFRAGGPVPNEQFF
j_gene: TRBJ2-1
v_gene: TRBV5-6
abundance: few
d_gene: TRBD2

CDR3nt: TGTGCCAGCAGCTTAGTCGCTCTAGCGGGTCCTAGCACAGATACGCAGTATTTT
CDR3aa: CASSLVALAGPSTDTQYF
j_gene: TRBJ2-3
v_gene: TRBV11-3
abundance: many
d_gene: TRBD2

CDR3nt: TGCGCCAGCAGCCAATGGACTAGCGCCCAGGAGACCCAGTACTTC
CDR3aa: CASSQWTSAQETQYF
j_gene: TRBJ2-5
v_gene: TRBV4-1
abundance: few
d_gene: TRBD2

CDR3nt: TGCGCCAGCAGTGGCAGAGCAGCGGATTCCTACGAGCAGTACTTC
CDR3aa: CASSGRAADSYEQYF
j_gene: TRBJ2-7
v_gene: TRBV10-2
abundance: many
d_gene: NA

CDR3nt: TGTGCCAGCAGCCAAGCTTCAGACCAAGAGACCCAGTACTTC
CDR3aa: CASSQASDQETQYF
j_gene: TRBJ2-5
v_gene: TRBV3-1
abundance: many
d_gene: NA

CDR3nt: TGTGCCAGCAGGAGGGACAGGGGGCCGGGAGAGACCCAGTACTTC
CDR3aa: CASRRDRGPGETQYF
j_gene: TRBJ2-5
v_gene: TRBV12-3/TRBV12-4
abundance: many
d_gene: TRBD1

CDR3nt: TGTGCCATCAATGCAGGGGGCTCCTACGAGCAGTACTTC
CDR3aa: CAINAGGSYEQYF
j_gene: TRBJ2-7
v_gene: TRBV10-3
abundance: many
d_gene: TRBD1

CDR3nt: TGTGCCATCAGTGATGGTGAGCAGTTCTTC
CDR3aa: CAISDGEQFF
j_gene: TRBJ2-1
v_gene: TRBV10-3
abundance: many
d_gene: NA

CDR3nt: TGTGCCAGCAGTGAACTACAGGGGTCCGTCCTCTCTGGGGCCAACGTCCTGACTTTC
CDR3aa: CASSELQGSVLSGANVLTF
j_gene: TRBJ2-6
v_gene: TRBV6-1
abundance: NA
d_gene: TRBD1

CDR3nt: TGTGCCAGCAGCCTGACTAGCGGGAGGGAGACCGGGGAGCTGTTTTTT
CDR3aa: CASSLTSGRETGELFF
j_gene: TRBJ2-2
v_gene: TRBV7-3
abundance: many
d_gene: TRBD2

CDR3nt: TGCGCCAGCAGCCAAGAGGGACTGAACATGAACACTGGAGCTTTCTTT
CDR3aa: CASSQEGLNMNTGAFF
j_gene: TRBJ1-1
v_gene: TRBV4-1
abundance: NA
d_gene: NA

CDR3nt: TGTGCCAGCAGCCACCACACAGGAACCGCTCGTAGATTTCCCTACGAGCAGTACTTC
CDR3aa: CASSHHTGTARRFPYEQYF
j_gene: TRBJ2-7
v_gene: TRBV3-1
abundance: NA
d_gene: NA

CDR3nt: TGCAGTGCTAGGGGAGAAGGAGCCTACGAGCAGTACTTC
CDR3aa: CSARGEGAYEQYF
j_gene: TRBJ2-7
v_gene: TRBV20-1
abundance: NA
d_gene: NA

CDR3nt: TGTGCCAGCAGCCGAAGGGGAGGGATTGATGGCTACACCTTC
CDR3aa: CASSRRGGIDGYTF
j_gene: TRBJ1-2
v_gene: TRBV3-1
abundance: many
d_gene: NA

CDR3nt: TGTGCCAGCAGCTTAATGGGTGGCTCCTACAATGAGCAGTTCTTC
CDR3aa: CASSLMGGSYNEQFF
j_gene: TRBJ2-1
v_gene: TRBV5-4
abundance: few
d_gene: NA

CDR3nt: TGCAGTGCCCCGGGACAGAGGGAAAAACTGTTTTTT
CDR3aa: CSAPGQREKLFF
j_gene: TRBJ1-4
v_gene: TRBV20-1
abundance: NA
d_gene: TRBD1

CDR3nt: TGTGCCAGCAGCGAACGCAGGGAATGGGAGACCCAGTACTTC
CDR3aa: CASSERREWETQYF
j_gene: TRBJ2-5
v_gene: TRBV6-1
abundance: few
d_gene: NA

CDR3nt: TGTGCCAGCAGAAATTCCGGGGGGCGCCGATTAGGAGAGGCCCAGTACTTC
CDR3aa: CASRNSGGRRLGEAQYF
j_gene: TRBJ2-5
v_gene: TRBV7-8
abundance: many
d_gene: NA

CDR3nt: TGCAGTGCTAGTCCCGGGACAGGGAGTACTTCGCCCCAGTACTTC
CDR3aa: CSASPGTGSTSPQYF
j_gene: TRBJ2-5
v_gene: TRBV20-1
abundance: many
d_gene: TRBD1

CDR3nt: TGCGCCAGCAGCTTGGCACGTGGTTGGGGTTACGAGCAGTACTTC
CDR3aa: CASSLARGWGYEQYF
j_gene: TRBJ2-7
v_gene: TRBV5-1
abundance: few
d_gene: NA

CDR3nt: TGTGCCAGCAGCTTACAGGCACAGGGGGCGGGTGAGCAGTTCTTC
CDR3aa: CASSLQAQGAGEQFF
j_gene: TRBJ2-1
v_gene: TRBV7-6
abundance: many
d_gene: TRBD1

CDR3nt: TGTGCCAGCAGCTCTCTACCCGGGACTAGCGGAGAGACCCAGTACTTC
CDR3aa: CASSSLPGTSGETQYF
j_gene: TRBJ2-5
v_gene: TRBV7-6
abundance: NA
d_gene: TRBD2

CDR3nt: TGTGCCAGCAGTTTTGGGCTAGGTACGGTTCTCGAGCAGTACTTC
CDR3aa: CASSFGLGTVLEQYF
j_gene: TRBJ2-7
v_gene: TRBV28
abundance: many
d_gene: NA

CDR3nt: TGTGCCAGCAGCAGCCAACAGGGAAATTCCTACGAGCAGTACTTC
CDR3aa: CASSSQQGNSYEQYF
j_gene: TRBJ2-7
v_gene: TRBV11-2
abundance: many
d_gene: NA

CDR3nt: TGTGCCAGCAGGCACCCAGGGGTTCATCAGCCCCAGCATTTT
CDR3aa: CASRHPGVHQPQHF
j_gene: TRBJ1-5
v_gene: TRBV12-3/TRBV12-4
abundance: few
d_gene: NA

CDR3nt: TGTGCCAGCAGCCCCTTTTCGGGCCCTGAAGCTTTCTTT
CDR3aa: CASSPFSGPEAFF
j_gene: TRBJ1-1
v_gene: TRBV9
abundance: NA
d_gene: NA

CDR3nt: TGTGCCAGCAGTTGGAGCCTGGGAGGCACCGGGGAGCTGTTTTTT
CDR3aa: CASSWSLGGTGELFF
j_gene: TRBJ2-2
v_gene: TRBV28
abundance: many
d_gene: NA